The entry that follows covers one TCR beta chain sequence. These data come from a study of blood T cell repertoires in COVID-19. Sequenced by immunoSEQ multiplex PCR; TCRdb stores in-frame clones only, minus some. Of 300,000 to 400,000 clones listed, almost 90% were seen once; the top ten hold about 7.3%. Trimming cost V 5 bases and J 4 bases; bases outside gene matches: 11. Germline loops: CDR1 LNHDA, CDR2 SQIVND (reference sequence). This CDR3 is built from 16 residues. This sequence was found in a woman in her sixties or seventies with COVID-19, enrolled during active disease. The V gene is TRBV19, the J gene TRBJ2-3; TRBD1 agrees at 8 bases. Specimen: peripheral blood. The CDR3 sequence: CASSYRTGKVADTQYF. In nucleotides, the CDR3 is TGTGCCAGTAGTTACCGGACAGGGAAGGTCGCAGATACGCAGTATTTT.